Listed below are T cell receptor beta chains from one sample, sequenced in a study of regulatory T cells in long-lasting Graves disease. MiXCR was run by TCRdb on the multiplex PCR reads, yielding one entry per CDR3 protein. The sample has roughly 360,000 distinct CDR3 sequences, about 23% seen once; the top ten hold about 29%. Here the sequenced sample was peripheral blood mononuclear cells (PBMCs), taken when the disease was refractory, from a patient treated with antithyroid drugs. The origin of the receptors is a woman in her thirties or forties with Graves disease. Both conserved end residues are part of each CDR3. D genes are given only for firm matches. Only part of the rows carry a size: once, few, many, or a class if the clone is expanded.

TRBV12-3/TRBV12-4,-,-,TRBJ1-2,TGTGCCAGCAGTTGGGGGACAACCTATGGCTACACCTTC,CASSWGTTYGYTF
TRBV2,many,-,TRBJ2-7,TGTGCCAGCAGCGGCAGAAGCTTCTACGAGCAGTACTTC,CASSGRSFYEQYF
TRBV28,many,TRBD2,TRBJ2-5,TGTGCCAGCAGTTTATGGCGGGAGGACCAAGAGACCCAGTACTTC,CASSLWREDQETQYF
TRBV15,-,-,TRBJ1-1,TGTGCCACCAGCAGACGACAATTTGTGACTGAAGCTTTCTTT,CATSRRQFVTEAFF
TRBV7-2,few,TRBD2,TRBJ2-7,TGTGCCAGCAGCTGGGGACTAGCGTCCTCCTACGAGCAGTACTTC,CASSWGLASSYEQYF
TRBV28,many,TRBD1,TRBJ2-6,TGTGCCAGTGGACAGGGTGCGAGAGGGGCCAACGTCCTGACTTTC,CASGQGARGANVLTF
TRBV28,few,TRBD1,TRBJ2-2,TGTGCCAGCAGTTTGTGGGGACAGGCGTTTTTGGACACCGGGGAGCTGTTTTTT,CASSLWGQAFLDTGELFF
TRBV28,many,-,TRBJ2-7,TGTGCCAGCAGTCCTACCCAGGCGTGGCCAAGCGAGCAGTACTTC,CASSPTQAWPSEQYF
TRBV5-4,few,-,TRBJ2-5,TGTGCCAGCAGTTCAGGGCAGGGGTACCAAGAGACCCAGTACTTC,CASSSGQGYQETQYF
TRBV28,many,-,TRBJ1-2,TGTGCCAGCAGTTCCCCCCACGACAAGGCCAACTATGGCTACACCTTC,CASSSPHDKANYGYTF
TRBV7-9,-,TRBD1,TRBJ2-2,TGTGCCAGCAGCTTAAGGGGGCCCCTGAACACCGGGGAGCTGTTTTTT,CASSLRGPLNTGELFF
TRBV7-9,-,-,TRBJ2-7,TGTGCCAGCAGCACCGAAGGGGAGCAGTACTTC,CASSTEGEQYF
TRBV7-2,few,-,TRBJ2-1,TGTGCCAGCAGCTTTCGCTTCTATTACGGGACTCGCCAGAGCTCCTACAATGAGCAGTTCTTC,CASSFRFYYGTRQSSYNEQFF
TRBV28,many,TRBD2,TRBJ2-5,TGTGCCAGCAGTTCCCTAGGACTAGCGGGTTTCCAAGAGACCCAGTACTTC,CASSSLGLAGFQETQYF
TRBV20-1,-,-,TRBJ1-1,TGCAGTGCCAGTGTGGACTGGGCAATAGATCGTGAAGCTTTCTTT,CSASVDWAIDREAFF
TRBV6-1,many,-,TRBJ1-5,TGTGCCAGCAGTGGTTTGGGTGGACTTTATAGCAATCAGCCCCAGCATTTT,CASSGLGGLYSNQPQHF
TRBV6-2/TRBV6-3,once,-,TRBJ2-7,TGTGCCAGCAGTGAACGAAGGGGGGCCACCTACGAGCAGTACTTC,CASSERRGATYEQYF
TRBV28,many,TRBD1,TRBJ1-2,TGTGCCAGCAGTTTATGGGGACAGGCCCTTAGCTATGGCTACACCTTC,CASSLWGQALSYGYTF
TRBV7-2,-,TRBD1,TRBJ1-1,TGTGCCAGCAGCTTCTCAGGGGGCGGGCGGGCCACTGAAGCTTTCTTT,CASSFSGGGRATEAFF
TRBV2,few,TRBD1,TRBJ1-3,TGTGCCAGCAGCCTCGACAGGGGACCTGGAAACACCATATATTTT,CASSLDRGPGNTIYF
TRBV6-5,many,-,TRBJ1-5,TGTGCCAGCAGTTACTCCTCAGGGAACAATCAGCCCCAGCATTTT,CASSYSSGNNQPQHF
TRBV3-1,many,TRBD2,TRBJ2-7,TGTGCCAGCGGGACTAGCGGTTACGAGCAGTACTTC,CASGTSGYEQYF
TRBV6-5,many,-,TRBJ2-7,TGTGCCAGCAGTTACTCGCCAGGGATGAACGAGCAGTACTTC,CASSYSPGMNEQYF
TRBV28,few,-,TRBJ2-3,TGTGCCAGCAGTTTCTCTTCCGGGGGCGAAGATACGCAGTATTTT,CASSFSSGGEDTQYF
TRBV5-5,-,-,TRBJ2-2,TGTGCCAGCAGCTTTCTCAGGCTACACACCGGGGAGCTGTTTTTT,CASSFLRLHTGELFF
TRBV6-5,few,-,TRBJ1-1,TGTGCCAGCAGTTACTTACGGGCTCAGGGCACTGAAGCTTTCTTT,CASSYLRAQGTEAFF
TRBV7-9,many,-,TRBJ1-1,TGTGCCAGCAGCTTAGACAGGGTATCCACTGAAGCTTTCTTT,CASSLDRVSTEAFF
TRBV25-1,few,-,TRBJ2-1,TGTGCCAGCAGTGAGCCCGGGGGTTCGGGCAATGAGCAGTTCTTC,CASSEPGGSGNEQFF
TRBV12-3/TRBV12-4,many,-,TRBJ1-3,TGTGCCTCGACCATATCTCTGGAAAACACCATATATTTT,CASTISLENTIYF
TRBV7-8,many,-,TRBJ2-2,TGTGCCAGCAGCCTCAGGACCCCTACCGGGGAGCTGTTTTTT,CASSLRTPTGELFF
TRBV12-3/TRBV12-4,few,-,TRBJ2-6,TGTGCCAGCAGCTTCCCGGGTGAGGTCCTTGCCGGGGCCAACATCCTGACTTTC,CASSFPGEVLAGANILTF
TRBV12-3/TRBV12-4,-,-,TRBJ2-2,TGTGCCAGCACTCAGACACATTCAACCCTCGAGCTGTTTTTT,CASTQTHSTLELFF
TRBV5-1,-,TRBD2,TRBJ2-1,TGCGCCAGCAGCCCGGGGCCTAGCGGATACAATGAGCAGTTCTTC,CASSPGPSGYNEQFF
TRBV9,-,-,TRBJ1-1,TGTGCCAGCAGCGTTATGGGGTCGGGAGTGCCGTTCGAGAACACTGAAGCTTTCTTT,CASSVMGSGVPFENTEAFF
TRBV20-1,many,-,TRBJ2-5,TGCAGTGCTACTCGAGGGCAAGAGACCCAGTACTTC,CSATRGQETQYF
TRBV29-1,once,-,TRBJ2-3,TGCAGCGTCGGCGGGACAGTGAACACAGATACGCAGTATTTT,CSVGGTVNTDTQYF
TRBV5-1,-,-,TRBJ2-3,TGCGCCAGCAGCGGCTCGTTGGGACCTTCCACAGATACGCAGTATTTT,CASSGSLGPSTDTQYF
TRBV29-1,-,TRBD1,TRBJ1-4,TGCAGCGTTCAGAACGGGACAGGGGCTGAAAAACTGTTTTTT,CSVQNGTGAEKLFF
TRBV20-1,many,TRBD1,TRBJ1-6,TGCAGTGCTTGCGGGACAGGGGGGAATTCACCCCTCCACTTT,CSACGTGGNSPLHF
TRBV6-9,-,-,TRBJ2-5,TGTGCCAACAGTTACGGAGGGGAGACCCAGTACTTC,CANSYGGETQYF
TRBV28,many,TRBD1,TRBJ1-3,TGTGCCAGCAGACTCGGGACAGGGGCTCTCTCTGGAAACACCATATATTTT,CASRLGTGALSGNTIYF
TRBV11-2,few,-,TRBJ2-7,TGTGCCAGCAGCCTGCGGGAAGGCACCATTTCCTACGAGCAGTACTTC,CASSLREGTISYEQYF
TRBV28,-,-,TRBJ2-3,TGTGCCACTACCCAGCGGCGCACAGATACGCAGTATTTT,CATTQRRTDTQYF
TRBV5-1,-,-,TRBJ2-5,TGCGCCAGCAGCTTGAGCCAGCTCCAAGAGACCCAGTACTTC,CASSLSQLQETQYF
TRBV2,-,-,TRBJ2-3,TGTGCCAGCAGTGTCCAGGGACGTATAAGCACAGATACGCAGTATTTT,CASSVQGRISTDTQYF
TRBV28,many,-,TRBJ1-2,TGTGCCAGCAGAAACCCGGGGAGCGGCTACACCTTC,CASRNPGSGYTF
TRBV28,many,-,TRBJ2-7,TGTGCCAGCAGTGCCAGCTCTCCGCCCTACGAGCAGTACTTC,CASSASSPPYEQYF
TRBV28,many,-,TRBJ2-7,TGTGCCAGCAGTCTTACTCGTGAGCAGTACTTC,CASSLTREQYF
TRBV10-3,many,-,TRBJ1-2,TGTGCCATCAGCCCAGTAGGGGATGGCTACACCTTC,CAISPVGDGYTF